A selection of T cell receptor beta chains follows, all from one sample in a study of blood T cell repertoires in COVID-19. The assay was immunoSEQ multiplex PCR, and TCRdb's table has in-frame clones only and misses some. The repertoire holds about 480,000 clones, 85% to 90% seen once, with approximately 1.8% in the top ten. The material sequenced was PBMCs or T cells enriched from blood (not recorded which). The receptors come from a middle-aged woman who had recovered from COVID-19. The CDR3 runs from the conserved cysteine through the conserved F or W. The order of the fields is D gene, J gene, V gene, CDR3 protein. The D gene is left open where the match is weak.

TRBD2 TRBJ2-7 TRBV27 CASSLGEGLAGSYEQYF
NA TRBJ1-3 TRBV28 CASSLFRTGDTIYF
NA TRBJ2-7 TRBV30 CAWSAGTWDYEQYF
TRBD2 TRBJ2-2 TRBV7-6 CASSLVGAGDISGELFF
NA TRBJ1-2 TRBV3-1/TRBV3-2 CASSDGYQGRDYGYTF
TRBD1 TRBJ2-7 TRBV7-9 CASSSTGGAHRHEQYF
NA TRBJ1-1 TRBV7-9 CASSPPDMAPRTAFF
NA TRBJ2-1 TRBV11-2 CASSLTANNEQFF
NA TRBJ2-2 TRBV5-1 CASSLDSSNTGELFF
NA TRBJ2-7 TRBV19 CASSSEFSYEQYF
TRBD2 TRBJ2-7 TRBV4-2 CASSSGLAGSYEQYF
NA TRBJ2-7 TRBV5-1 CASSVTGLRSYEQYF
TRBD1 TRBJ2-2 TRBV30 CAWRGTENTGELFF
NA TRBJ2-7 TRBV6-2/TRBV6-3 CASSLDGTPHREQYF
TRBD2 TRBJ2-5 TRBV19 CASSIVAGGGGTQYF